This T cell receptor (beta chain) originates from a study of memory CD4+ T cells and cytomegalovirus serostatus. Clones were read by immunoSEQ multiplex PCR, and TCRdb kept only the in-frame ones, dropping some. The sample holds around 53,000 clones, around 82% seen once. The CDR3 runs 17 residues. After removal of 3 bases from V and 3 bases from J, the junction contained 11 bases not matched to a gene. The germline gives CDR1 MNHEY, CDR2 SMNVEV (reference sequence). Single viable CD3+CD4+CD8-CD45RO+ cells were sorted as the memory CD4+ T cells. Total CD4+ T cells were enriched by CD4 positive selection.

This chain connects TRBV27 to TRBJ1-2, with TRBD1 matching over 9 bases. The sample consisted of memory CD4+ T cells from blood. This sequence was found in an adult in good health and CMV-seropositive. CDR3 amino acids: CASSFRTGGASHYGYTF. The DNA of the CDR3 is TGTGCCAGCAGTTTCCGCACAGGGGGCGCCTCCCACTATGGCTACACCTTC.